What follows are 14 T cell receptor beta chains derived from one specimen sequenced in a study of shared clonotypes between healthy human individuals. Method: immunoSEQ multiplex PCR; TCRdb's copy keeps in-frame clones and lacks some. The sample yields under 850,000 clones, around 93% seen once. The naive CD8 subset, CD45RO-negative cells positively selected for CCR7, excluded terminally differentiated effector memory CD45RA+ cells. The material sequenced was naive CD8+ T cells sorted from blood. All receptors derive from a man aged 25 to 40 in good health.

The rearrangement joins TRBV27 to TRBJ1-1, with D unresolved. Trimming took 6 bases from V and 4 from J, leaving 12 bases between them. Germline CDR1 is MNHEY and CDR2 is SMNVEV (reference sequence). The CDR3 is made up of 13 amino acids. The CDR3 loop reads CASSRGRGTEAFF. The CDR3 DNA is TGTGCCAGCAGCCGCGGGCGGGGCACTGAAGCTTTCTTT.

V gene TRBV4-3 combines with J gene TRBJ1-1; no clear D gene. V lost 1 base and J 4 bases, leaving 7 bases between the germline ends. CDR1 is LGHNA, CDR2 YSLEER, per germline. This CDR3 spans 13 amino acids. For the CDR3, the DNA is TGCGCCAGCAGCCAAGGCGTTGGCACTGAAGCTTTCTTT. Amino acids: CASSQGVGTEAFF.

In its sample, this clone was seen once. The gene calls are TRBV5-1 and TRBJ1-1, with TRBD1 as a possible D gene (6 bases). The germline gives CDR1 SGHRS, CDR2 YFSETQ. Trimming stripped 0 bases from V and 1 base from J, with 10 bases between. The CDR3 spans 15 residues. For the CDR3, the DNA is TGCGCCAGCAGCTTGGGGAGAGGGGGGAACACTGAAGCTTTCTTT. The encoded protein is CASSLGRGGNTEAFF. The whole variable domain, remainder taken from reference TRBV5-1 and TRBJ1-1, is KAGVTQTPRYLIKTRGQQVTLSCSPISGHRSVSWYQQTPGQGLQFLFEYFSETQRNKGNFPGRFSGRQFSNSRSEMNVSTLELGDSALYLCASSLGRGGNTEAFFGQGTRLTVV.

Details on this clone: Other nucleotide sequences in the sample specify the same CDR3. The V gene is TRBV27, the J gene TRBJ2-7, with TRBD1 matching over 9 bases. Germline V gene data show CDR1 as MNHEY and CDR2 as SMNVEV (reference sequence). The ends lost 8 bases at V and 2 bases at J; junction bases unmatched: 19. The CDR3 is made up of 18 amino acids. CDR3 nucleotides: TGTGCCAGCGCTGCACCAGGACAGGGGAGGTGGTTCGCCTACGAGCAGTACTTC. Its translation is CASAAPGQGRWFAYEQYF.

V usage is TRBV27 and J usage is TRBJ2-2; weak D call: TRBD1 (5 bases). V lost 6 bases to trimming and J lost 5 bases, with 13 bases between them. Looked up from germline, CDR1 is MNHEY and CDR2 is SMNVEV (reference sequence). CDR3 length: 14 residues. The CDR3 nucleotides are TGTGCCAGCAGCCTCACTCCAGGGACCGGGGAGCTGTTTTTT. It specifies CASSLTPGTGELFF.

This rearrangement joins TRBV28 to TRBJ2-1; a possible D gene is TRBD1 (7 bases). V shed 5 bases and J shed 4 bases, with 15 bases lying between them. The CDR3 runs 15 residues. Per the germline V gene, CDR1 is MDHEN and CDR2 is SYDVKM. CDR3 nucleotide sequence: TGTGCCAGCAGTACCTCAGGGGGGTTATACAATGAGCAGTTCTTC. Translating it yields CASSTSGGLYNEQFF.

The chain is built from TRBV19 and TRBJ1-3; a weak D match, TRBD1 (5 bases). Trimming took 3 bases from V and 1 from J, leaving 7 bases between them. This CDR3 is built from 14 residues. Per the germline V gene, CDR1 is LNHDA and CDR2 is SQIVND (reference sequence). The CDR3 here is CASSMWGSGNTIYF. The CDR3 DNA reads TGTGCCAGTAGTATGTGGGGGTCTGGAAACACCATATATTTT.

This chain uses TRBV5-1 with TRBJ2-1, with 14 bases aligning to TRBD2. The CDR3 runs 16 residues. The J segment lost 4 bases and the V segment lost 2 bases, leaving 2 bases of the junction unmatched. CDR1 is SGHRS, CDR2 YFSETQ, per germline. CDR3 nucleotide sequence: TGCGCCAGCAGCTTTGGACTAGCGGGAGGTTACAATGAGCAGTTCTTC. Amino acid sequence: CASSFGLAGGYNEQFF.

The chain uses TRBV7-6 and TRBJ2-1, with 8 nucleotides matching TRBD1. The germline V gene has CDR1 SGHVS and CDR2 FNYEAQ. The CDR3 is made up of 16 amino acids. Germline trimming cut 5 bases from V and 5 bases from J; bases unmatched to any gene: 11. The chain's CDR3 is CASSIPTGEVNNEQFF. The CDR3, as DNA: TGTGCCAGCAGCATACCGACAGGGGAGGTCAACAATGAGCAGTTCTTC. The variable domain in full, with the rest retrieved from reference TRBV7-6 and TRBJ2-1, is GAGVSQSPRYKVTKRGQDVALRCDPISGHVSLYWYRQALGQGPEFLTYFNYEAQQDKSGLPNDRFSAERPEGSISTLTIQRTEQRDSAMYRCASSIPTGEVNNEQFFGPGTRLTVL.

The chain recombines TRBV28 with TRBJ2-1; a weak D match, TRBD1 (6 bases). Per germline, CDR1 MDHEN and CDR2 SYDVKM. V was pared by 3 bases and J by 9 bases, with 12 bases between. The CDR3 length is 13 residues. DNA of the CDR3: TGTGCCAGCAGTTTCCCCCCCAGGGGTGAGCAGTTCTTC. Translated, it gives CASSFPPRGEQFF.

The CDR3 protein is CATSIEISETQYF. For the CDR3, the DNA is TGTGCCACCAGCATCGAGATTTCGGAGACCCAGTACTTC. V and J are TRBV15 and TRBJ2-5; D gene unclear. The CDR3 covers 13 residues. Germline CDR1 is LNHNV and CDR2 is YYDKDF (reference sequence). With 4 bases removed from V and 5 bases from J, the gap between germline ends came to 11 bases.

The chain has TRBV7-3 and TRBJ2-1, with 10 bases lining up with TRBD2. V was pared by 5 bases and J by 5 bases, with 6 bases of the junction left unmatched. Germline V gene lookup returns CDR1 SGHTA and CDR2 FQGTGA. The CDR3 consists of 15 residues. The CDR3 region has the DNA TGTGCCAGCAGCCGGACTAGCGGAGCCCACAATGAGCAGTTCTTC. Its translation is CASSRTSGAHNEQFF.

This clone was recorded many times. The chain carries TRBV7-9 and TRBJ2-2; 10 bases line up with TRBD1. V shed 5 bases and J 5 bases; nucleotides not matched to a gene: 5. The length of the CDR3 is 15 residues. In germline, CDR1 is SEHNR, CDR2 FQNEAQ (reference sequence). Here the CDR3 reads CASSPGQGDTGELFF. The CDR3 DNA is TGTGCCAGCAGCCCCGGACAGGGGGATACCGGGGAGCTGTTTTTT.

The chain is built from TRBV28 and TRBJ1-5; D is ambiguous. Germline CDR1 and CDR2: MDHEN and SYDVKM. V lost 4 bases to trimming and J lost 4 bases, with 20 bases between them. The CDR3 has 17 amino acids. The CDR3 spells CASSSPPRSEPNQPQHF. CDR3 DNA sequence: TGTGCCAGCAGTTCCCCCCCGAGGTCAGAACCGAATCAGCCCCAGCATTTT.